This T cell receptor beta chain is drawn from a study of glioma-infiltrating T cells after dendritic cell vaccination. The V gene lost 1 base and the J gene lost 6 bases, with 11 bases spanning the gap. This CDR3 region has 13 residues. Germline V CDR1 and CDR2: SGDLS, YYNGEE. The PCR used 60 V beta and 13 J beta primers. The protocol was immunoSEQ multiplex PCR, while the TCRdb copy is restricted to in-frame clones and leaves out a portion. This table has 45,000 to 50,000 clones, 85% appearing once. Only patients with spare fresh-frozen tumor and over two years of follow-up were included. The gene calls are TRBV9 and TRBJ2-7; D uncertain. The sequence was collected from a human donor with glioblastoma. The sample in question was blood, obtained before dendritic cell vaccination. CDR3 in DNA: TGTGCCAGCAGCGTAAGTTTTAGCTCCGAGCAGTACTTC. Its protein is CASSVSFSSEQYF.